The 14 T cell receptor beta chains listed next were all sequenced from one sample in a study of T cell responses to AZD1222 COVID-19 vaccine. TCRdb keeps only in-frame clones here, not all; method: immunoSEQ multiplex PCR. The sample contains around 160,000 clones, 90% to 95% of which appear only once. The source was peripheral blood, collected 28 days after the second AZD1222 dose. These receptors came from an adult who received the AZD1222 COVID-19 vaccine.

This chain uses TRBV7-8 with TRBJ1-3; unclear D gene. Trimming stripped 3 bases from V and 4 bases from J, with 10 bases between. This CDR3 comprises 14 residues. Germline V gene lookup returns CDR1 SGHVS and CDR2 FQNEAQ. The chain's CDR3 is CASSFGLGGNTIYF. The CDR3 nucleotides are TGTGCCAGCAGCTTCGGACTCGGGGGAAACACCATATATTTT. Full variable domain (remainder filled in from reference TRBV7-8 and TRBJ1-3): GAGVSQSPRYKVAKRGQDVALRCDPISGHVSLFWYQQALGQGPEFLTYFQNEAQLDKSGLPSDRFFAERPEGSVSTLKIQRTQQEDSAVYLCASSFGLGGNTIYFGEGSWLTVV.

The genes are TRBV7-2 and TRBJ2-3; unclear D gene. The ends were cut back, 5 bases at V and 1 base at J, with 13 bases in the middle. This CDR3 is built from 15 residues. CDR1 is SGHTA and CDR2 is FQGNSA in the germline V gene. The CDR3 DNA follows: TGTGCCAGCAGCCGCGCATACGGGCGCACAGATACGCAGTATTTT. Residues: CASSRAYGRTDTQYF.

The rearrangement uses TRBV25-1 and TRBJ1-2; a weak D match, TRBD1 (6 bases). This CDR3 is built from 14 residues. Trimming cost V 4 bases and J 4 bases, with 13 bases left between them. Germline V lookup: CDR1 MGHDK, CDR2 SYGVNS. The CDR3 reads CASSAWTVSYGYTF. CDR3 DNA sequence: TGTGCCAGCAGTGCTTGGACAGTTTCCTATGGCTACACCTTC.

The chain carries TRBV7-3 and TRBJ2-1; TRBD2 agrees at 13 bases. The CDR3 has 16 amino acids. In germline, CDR1 is SGHTA, CDR2 FQGTGA. The ends lost 6 bases at V and 9 bases at J; junction bases unmatched: 11. The DNA of the CDR3 is TGTGCCAGCAGACCCGAGGGGACTAGCGGGATTGGTGAGCAGTTCTTC. This translates into CASRPEGTSGIGEQFF. Together with reference TRBV7-3 and TRBJ2-1, the CDR3 gives the full variable domain: GAGVSQTPSNKVTEKGKYVELRCDPISGHTALYWYRQSLGQGPEFLIYFQGTGAADDSGLPNDRFFAVRPEGSVSTLKIQRTERGDSAVYLCASRPEGTSGIGEQFFGPGTRLTVL.

V and J are TRBV5-1 and TRBJ1-4, with 9 bases aligning to TRBD1. Germline loops: CDR1 SGHRS, CDR2 YFSETQ. Unmatched junction bases numbered 5, after V lost 4 bases and J lost 7 bases. The CDR3 is 14 amino acids. The CDR3 here is CASSQQGAGEKLFF. CDR3 bases: TGCGCCAGCAGCCAACAGGGGGCAGGTGAAAAACTGTTTTTT.

The chain joins TRBV7-9 to TRBJ2-7; TRBD2 matches at 11 bases. The J segment lost 3 bases and the V segment lost 6 bases, leaving 13 bases of the junction unmatched. The CDR3 is made up of 17 amino acids. Germline CDR1 reads SEHNR; CDR2 reads FQNEAQ (reference sequence). The CDR3: CASRGGTSGSANYEQYF. DNA of the CDR3: TGTGCCAGCAGGGGTGGGACTAGCGGAAGTGCCAACTACGAGCAGTACTTC.

This clone was recorded once. The rearrangement joins TRBV3-1 (or the pseudogene TRBV3-2) to TRBJ2-7; D might be TRBD2 (5 bases). The CDR3 is made up of 15 amino acids. CDR1 and CDR2 (germline): LGHDT, YNNKEL (reference sequence). The germline V and J ends were trimmed by 4 bases and 1 base, with 14 bases remaining between them. CDR3 amino acids: CASSPEPGLSYEQYF. CDR3 DNA sequence: TGTGCCAGCAGCCCCGAGCCCGGACTTTCCTACGAGCAGTACTTC.

The V gene is TRBV4-2, the J gene TRBJ1-2; D not resolved. V lost 0 bases, J lost 4 bases, and 15 bases lay in between. Germline-derived CDR1 and CDR2 are LGHNA and YNFKEQ. The CDR3 loop spans 16 amino acids. The CDR3 protein is CASSQEFIGESYGYTF. In nucleotides, the CDR3 is TGTGCCAGCAGCCAAGAGTTTATCGGGGAATCCTATGGCTACACCTTC.

The chain recombines TRBV5-1 with TRBJ1-2; no reliable D call. Germline-derived CDR1 and CDR2 are SGHRS and YFSETQ. V lost 4 bases to trimming and J lost 1 base, with 11 bases between them. There are 14 residues in the CDR3. CDR3 sequence reads: CASSLEQRNYGYTF. In nucleotides, the CDR3 is TGCGCCAGCAGCCTCGAACAGCGTAACTATGGCTACACCTTC.

The V gene is TRBV30, the J gene TRBJ1-2; TRBD1 matches 10 bases. The CDR3 totals 15 residues. Losses at the gene ends were 5 bases for V and 3 bases for J; bases not matched to a gene: 9. From germline, CDR1 is GTSNPN and CDR2 SVGIG (reference sequence). The chain's CDR3 is CAWGPGQGGYYGYTF. CDR3 nucleotide sequence: TGTGCCTGGGGGCCCGGACAGGGGGGTTACTATGGCTACACCTTC. Drawing the rest from reference TRBV30 and TRBJ1-2, the complete variable domain is SQTIHQWPATLVQPVGSPLSLECTVEGTSNPNLYWYRQAAGRGLQLLFYSVGIGQISSEVPQNLSASRPQDRQFILSSKKLLLSDSGFYLCAWGPGQGGYYGYTFGSGTRLTVV.

CDR3 region: CSASPGQGYEQYF. Written as DNA, the CDR3 is TGCAGTGCTAGTCCAGGCCAGGGGTACGAGCAGTACTTC. The J gene is TRBJ2-7, the V gene TRBV20-1; D is possibly TRBD1 (6 bases). The CDR3 runs 13 residues. Trimming took 3 bases from V and 4 from J, leaving 13 bases between them. Germline CDR1 reads DFQATT; CDR2 reads SNEGSKA (reference sequence).

The chain has TRBV5-5 and TRBJ2-3, with D perhaps matching TRBD1 (5 bases). The CDR3 loop spans 13 amino acids. Per the germline V gene, CDR1 is SGHKS and CDR2 is YYEKEE (reference sequence). Trimming took 1 base from V and 6 from J, leaving 9 bases between them. CDR3 loop: CASSLSGSDTQYF. DNA for the CDR3: TGTGCCAGCAGCTTGTCAGGGTCTGATACGCAGTATTTT.

The V and J genes are TRBV6-1 and TRBJ2-3, with D perhaps matching TRBD1 (7 bases). The CDR3 covers 14 residues. The V and J ends lost 6 bases and 2 bases respectively, with 12 bases between them. Germline V lookup: CDR1 MNHNS, CDR2 SASEGT. This chain's CDR3 is CASREGANTDTQYF. CDR3 DNA: TGTGCCAGCAGGGAGGGGGCGAACACAGATACGCAGTATTTT.

The J gene is TRBJ2-1, the V gene TRBV11-2; 9 nucleotides match TRBD2. With 4 bases clipped from V and 4 bases from J, the junction kept 8 bases outside the gene matches. The CDR3 totals 16 residues. Germline V gene sequence: CDR1 SGHAT, CDR2 FQNNGV. This CDR3 is CASSSAGLASYNEQFF. CDR3 DNA: TGTGCCAGCAGCTCGGCCGGACTAGCGTCATACAATGAGCAGTTCTTC.